This is a list of T cell receptor beta chains from one sample in a study of T cells after yellow fever vaccination. TCRdb redid the calling of the 5' RACE reads with MiXCR, one entry per CDR3 protein. Here the sample spans fewer than 450,000 distinct CDR3 sequences, roughly 8.6% being singletons. This sample comprised PBMCs, obtained about 49 days after the first yellow fever vaccination. These receptors all stem from a man aged 18 to 29 who received the YFV17D yellow fever vaccine. CDR3s include the opening cysteine and the closing phenylalanine or tryptophan. Fields, in order: D gene, J gene, clone size, V gene, CDR3 DNA, CDR3 protein. The D gene is left open where the match is weak. The size entry is marked missing in some rows and otherwise reads once, few, many or a size class.

>.|TRBJ2-3|many|TRBV5-6
TGTGCCAGCAGATCGGAGCGCAGTCGCACAGATACGCAGTATTTT
CASRSERSRTDTQYF
>.|TRBJ1-4|.|TRBV9
TGTGCCAGCAGCGCCAAGGACATGTTGACTGAAAAACTGTTTTTT
CASSAKDMLTEKLFF
>.|TRBJ2-3|few|TRBV4-3
TGCGCCAGCAGCCCCGCGGGACAAGATACGCAGTATTTT
CASSPAGQDTQYF
>TRBD2|TRBJ2-1|few|TRBV25-1
TGTGCCAGCACCCATAGCGGGGGGGACAATGAGCAGTTCTTC
CASTHSGGDNEQFF
>TRBD1|TRBJ2-7|.|TRBV12-3/TRBV12-4
TGTGCCAGCAGTTTAGCGCTGTTTGGACAGGGGGGCCACGAGCAGTACTTC
CASSLALFGQGGHEQYF
>.|TRBJ2-5|.|TRBV5-6
TGTGCCAGCACTGGTTATCGTCGTGTCGAGACCCAGTACTTC
CASTGYRRVETQYF
>.|TRBJ2-3|.|TRBV6-5
TGTGCCAGCAGAGCCTGGGGCGATACGCAGTATTTT
CASRAWGDTQYF
>TRBD1|TRBJ2-5|few|TRBV7-2
TGTGCCAGCACCCGGACAGGGGAACGCCAAGAGACCCAGTACTTC
CASTRTGERQETQYF
>.|TRBJ1-1|few|TRBV7-9
TGTGCCAGCAGCTTCATAGTGGGGAGAGTGAACACTGAAGCTTTCTTT
CASSFIVGRVNTEAFF
>.|TRBJ2-7|few|TRBV7-2
TGTGCCAGCAGCTTAGCGCCTGGACTGTACTACGAGCAGTACTTC
CASSLAPGLYYEQYF
>.|TRBJ1-5|few|TRBV5-5
TGTGCCAGCAGCTTCGGGCCAAGGGGGGATCAGCCCCAGCATTTT
CASSFGPRGDQPQHF
>TRBD1|TRBJ2-5|few|TRBV29-1
TGCAGCCCTCACAGGGGTGGGGCCCAAGAGACCCAGTACTTC
CSPHRGGAQETQYF
>TRBD2|TRBJ2-2|.|TRBV2
TGTGCCTTCTGCCCCCGGACTAGCGGGGCTTTGAACACCGGGGAGCTGTTTTTT
CAFCPRTSGALNTGELFF
>TRBD1|TRBJ1-1|few|TRBV7-2
TGTGCCAGCAGCAGCTCCGGACAGGGTCTCGGAGCTTTCTTT
CASSSSGQGLGAFF
>.|TRBJ1-6|.|TRBV20-1
TGCAGTGCCCCTTCGGGCCAGTTGAATAATTCACCCCTCCACTTT
CSAPSGQLNNSPLHF
>.|TRBJ2-5|.|TRBV28
TGTGCCAGCAGTATGGGGCCGCGGGGGCGCCTTTGGACCCAGTACTTC
CASSMGPRGRLWTQYF
>.|TRBJ1-4|few|TRBV30
TGTGCCTGGAGTAGGAGCGATGACACTGAAAAACTGTTTTTT
CAWSRSDDTEKLFF
>.|TRBJ1-2|many|TRBV5-1
TGCGCCAGCAGCCCAGTGACAGTGCCCAAAGGCTACACCTTC
CASSPVTVPKGYTF
>.|TRBJ2-1|few|TRBV6-2/TRBV6-3
TGTGCCAGCAGCTCCCCCGGAGGCGGAGAGGGGGAGCAGTTCTTC
CASSSPGGGEGEQFF
>TRBD2|TRBJ2-4|.|TRBV27
TGTGCCAGCAGTTTATTCGGGCGAGCGGGGGCCGGAGCCAAAAACATTCAGTACTTC
CASSLFGRAGAGAKNIQYF
>.|TRBJ1-5|.|TRBV20-1
TGCAGTGCTCCGGACACCGGAGGCACAGATACGCAGCATTTT
CSAPDTGGTDTQHF
>.|TRBJ1-3|few|TRBV28
TGTGCCAGCAGCTCGGGTCCCCTCGGAAACACCATATATTTT
CASSSGPLGNTIYF
>.|TRBJ2-1|few|TRBV18
TGTGCCAGCTCACCCTCGGGCGATTGTGAGCAGTTCTTC
CASSPSGDCEQFF
>TRBD2|TRBJ2-5|few|TRBV20-1
TGCAGTGCTAGAGTACTAGCGGGGTACCAAGAGACCCAGTACTTC
CSARVLAGYQETQYF
>.|TRBJ2-3|.|TRBV20-1
TGCAGTGCTTCCCCGACTAGTGGGGGCACAGATACGCAGTATTTT
CSASPTSGGTDTQYF
>TRBD1|TRBJ2-5|.|TRBV7-9
TGTGCCAGCAGACCCGACAGGGTTCAAGAGACCCAGTACTTC
CASRPDRVQETQYF
>.|TRBJ1-6|.|TRBV6-1
TGTGCCAGCAGCCGGACGGGGGGGATGAATGGTTCACCCCTCCACTTT
CASSRTGGMNGSPLHF
>TRBD2|TRBJ2-1|.|TRBV20-1
TGCAGTGCTACCTCGGGGGGGCCTCTCAATGAGCAGTTCTTC
CSATSGGPLNEQFF
>TRBD1|TRBJ2-2|.|TRBV12-3/TRBV12-4
TGTGCCAGCAGCTTGGACAGGGCGAACACCGGGGAGCTGTTTTTT
CASSLDRANTGELFF
>.|TRBJ2-1|many|TRBV12-3/TRBV12-4
TGTGCCAGCAGCCCAATCAATGAGCAGTTCTTC
CASSPINEQFF
>TRBD2|TRBJ2-1|few|TRBV6-1
TGTGCCAGCAGGCAAGCGGGGGGAACAGGGAATGAGCAGTTCTTC
CASRQAGGTGNEQFF
>.|TRBJ2-3|few|TRBV4-3
TGCGCCAGCAGCCAAGAAATATCACGCATCGGGGCCGAGGGCACAGATACGCAGTATTTT
CASSQEISRIGAEGTDTQYF
>TRBD2|TRBJ2-3|few|TRBV5-1
TGCGCCAGCAGCTCGACCGGGGGGTCTTTCACAGATACGCAGTATTTT
CASSSTGGSFTDTQYF
>TRBD1|TRBJ2-3|few|TRBV18
TGTGCCAGCTCACTCAGGGGGCCAATCACAGATACGCAGTATTTT
CASSLRGPITDTQYF
>.|TRBJ2-3|.|TRBV11-2
TGTGCCAGCAGCAGAGGGGGGGCGGGGGATACGCAGTATTTT
CASSRGGAGDTQYF
>.|TRBJ1-2|.|TRBV14
TGTGCCAGCGGAACGGGGGCCGGAGGCTATGGCTACACCTTC
CASGTGAGGYGYTF
>.|TRBJ2-1|many|TRBV7-6
TGTGCCAGCAGCTCGGCGATTAGCTCCTACAATGAGCAGTTCTTC
CASSSAISSYNEQFF
>.|TRBJ2-2|.|TRBV18
TGTGCCAGCTCGCCCGCGCAGCAGAACACCGGGGAGCTGTTTTTT
CASSPAQQNTGELFF
>.|TRBJ1-5|.|TRBV6-5
TGTGCCAGCAGTTATATGGAGATTAGCAATCAGCCCCAGCATTTT
CASSYMEISNQPQHF
>TRBD2|TRBJ2-1|few|TRBV7-3
TGTGCCAGCAGCTTCTCCGCGGGGGGGTACAATGAGCAGTTCTTC
CASSFSAGGYNEQFF
>.|TRBJ1-1|few|TRBV7-3
TGTGCCAGCAGAGGGGACGCTAACACTGAAGCTTTCTTT
CASRGDANTEAFF
>.|TRBJ2-2|few|TRBV19
TGTGCCAGTAGGAACTCCGGGACTTACACCGGGGAGCTGTTTTTT
CASRNSGTYTGELFF
>.|TRBJ2-7|.|TRBV19
TGTGCCAGTAGTATCCGCGTATTCTACGAGCAGTACTTC
CASSIRVFYEQYF
>TRBD2|TRBJ2-1|few|TRBV20-1
TGCAGTGCTAGGACTAGCGGGGGGGCCGGTAGCTCCTACAATGAGCAGTTCTTC
CSARTSGGAGSSYNEQFF
>TRBD1|TRBJ1-2|few|TRBV4-1
TGCGCCAGCAGCCAAGATGGGATGGACAGGGGGCTACTGTATGGCTACACCTTC
CASSQDGMDRGLLYGYTF
>TRBD2|TRBJ2-1|.|TRBV20-1
TGCAGTGCTCTTAGCGGGGGGGCCGGGAGTGAGCAGTTCTTC
CSALSGGAGSEQFF
>.|TRBJ2-3|few|TRBV4-3
TGCGCCAGCAGCCAAGAAGGGGTCAGCACAGATACGCAGTATTTT
CASSQEGVSTDTQYF
>.|TRBJ2-7|many|TRBV20-1
TGCAGTGCTTACACTAGGTCGGGCGAGCAGTACTTC
CSAYTRSGEQYF
>TRBD1|TRBJ2-3|.|TRBV19
TGTGCCAGTAGTATCGTCGACAGGGGGCCGGATACGCAGTATTTT
CASSIVDRGPDTQYF
>TRBD2|TRBJ2-5|few|TRBV15
TGTGCCACCAGCAGAAAGAGGGGACTAGCGGGGGTTCAAGAGACCCAGTACTTC
CATSRKRGLAGVQETQYF
>.|TRBJ2-7|.|TRBV5-1
TGCGCCAGCAGCCCCATCGACCCCGGTGGCGAGCAGTACTTC
CASSPIDPGGEQYF
>.|TRBJ1-1|few|TRBV7-9
TGTGCCAGCAGCTTAAGGGGCCAGAATGAAGCTTTCTTT
CASSLRGQNEAFF
>TRBD1|TRBJ1-2|few|TRBV12-3/TRBV12-4
TGTGCCAGCAGTCCTAACGACAGGGGTGGCTACACCTTC
CASSPNDRGGYTF
>.|TRBJ2-5|few|TRBV10-1
TGCGCCAGCAGACCGACGACTCCGGCAGAGACCCAGTACTTC
CASRPTTPAETQYF
>.|TRBJ2-7|few|TRBV6-6
TGTGCCAGCTCCGCCGGACCGATCGAGCAGTACTTC
CASSAGPIEQYF
>.|TRBJ2-7|few|TRBV25-1
TGTGCCAGCAGTGAGCCGGGGACACCAAAGTGGTACTTC
CASSEPGTPKWYF
>TRBD2|TRBJ2-6|.|TRBV25-1
TGTGCCAGCAGTGATGGCGGGGGGGTCTCTGGGGCCAACGTCCTGACTTTC
CASSDGGGVSGANVLTF
>TRBD2|TRBJ2-1|few|TRBV2
TGTGCCGGCACCGGGACTAGCGGGGGGTACAATGAGCAGTTCTTC
CAGTGTSGGYNEQFF
>TRBD2|TRBJ2-3|.|TRBV20-1
TGCAGTGCTAGGACCCCAGCGGGGGCCGATACGCAGTATTTT
CSARTPAGADTQYF
>TRBD1|TRBJ2-5|few|TRBV20-1
TGCAGTGCTAGTAAGGGGGCGGAGGAGACCCAGTACTTC
CSASKGAEETQYF